This TCR beta chain was sequenced for a study of CD8+ T cells in alopecia areata. Germline values: CDR1 SQVTM, CDR2 ANQGSEA. This CDR3 region has 12 residues. V was pared by 4 bases and J by 4 bases, with 10 bases between. Sequencing relied on a cDNA template that was reverse transcribed from extracted RNA. Sequenced by immunoSEQ multiplex PCR; TCRdb stores in-frame clones only, minus some. This table holds 150,000 to 200,000 clones, approximately 56% found once. Documented treatment: oral pan-JAK inhibitor, 5-10 mg twice daily. The V gene is TRBV29-1, the J gene TRBJ2-5; weak D call: TRBD1 (6 bases). The sample here was CD4+ T cells sorted from blood, taken at week 4, from a patient treated with tofacitinib. The sequence was obtained from a human donor with alopecia areata. CDR3 in DNA: TGCAGCGTTGTGGCAGGGGCAGAGACCCAGTACTTC. Protein: CSVVAGAETQYF.